One sample yielded the 23 T cell receptor beta chains listed below, sequenced in a study of blood T cell repertoires in COVID-19. Clones were sequenced by immunoSEQ multiplex PCR, and TCRdb holds only the in-frame ones, with some missing. The sample holds more than 130,000 clones, more than 80% seen once. Sequenced sample: peripheral blood. The source of these receptors is a human donor in a cohort sampled during active COVID-19.

The chain carries TRBV2 and TRBJ2-7; weak D call: TRBD2 (6 bases). The length of the CDR3 is 13 residues. Germline-derived CDR1 and CDR2 are SNHLY and FYNNEI. V lost 7 bases, J lost 3 bases, and 13 bases lay in between. The CDR3 nucleotides read TGTGCCAGCACCTTCGGGACTTACTACGAGCAGTACTTC. Translating gives CASTFGTYYEQYF.

This clone was picked up one time. V and J are TRBV24-1 and TRBJ2-1; tentative D call: TRBD2 (8 bases). The CDR3 consists of 13 residues. The germline V gene encodes CDR1 KGHDR and CDR2 SFDVKD. V was trimmed by 10 bases and J by 9 bases, leaving 18 bases between them. CDR3: CATTGSGGSEQFF. Written as DNA, the CDR3 is TGTGCCACGACAGGGAGCGGGGGTAGTGAGCAGTTCTTC.

The rearrangement links TRBV2 to TRBJ2-7; 9 nucleotides match TRBD1. Germline lookup yields CDR1 SNHLY and CDR2 FYNNEI. This CDR3 has 15 residues. The junction had 10 bases not matched to a gene; V was cut back by 6 bases and J by 4 bases. The CDR3, as DNA: TGTGCCAGCAGCGTCGACAGGGGGTTGTCGTACGAGCAGTACTTC. This gives the protein CASSVDRGLSYEQYF.

This chain links TRBV7-9 with TRBJ2-7; 8 bases line up with TRBD1. The CDR3 has 15 residues. CDR1 SEHNR and CDR2 FQNEAQ come from the germline V gene (reference sequence). Losses at the gene ends were 3 bases for V and 2 bases for J; bases not matched to a gene: 6. This CDR3 reads CASSFGQGGPYEQYF. As DNA, the CDR3 is TGTGCCAGCAGCTTCGGACAGGGAGGACCCTACGAGCAGTACTTC.

This chain joins TRBV7-3 and TRBJ2-1, with 11 bases lining up with TRBD2. This CDR3 is 13 amino acids long. Trimming at V came to 5 bases and at J to 12 bases, leaving 6 bases not matched to a gene. Germline CDR1 reads SGHTA; CDR2 reads FQGTGA. CDR3 region: CASSGSGLAAQFF. The CDR3 DNA reads TGTGCCAGCAGCGGATCGGGACTAGCGGCGCAGTTCTTC.

CDR3 protein: CASSQNSASETQYF. The DNA for the CDR3 is TGCGCCAGCAGCCAAAACAGTGCTAGCGAGACCCAGTACTTC. The V gene is TRBV4-3, the J gene TRBJ2-5; TRBD2 is a possible D gene (5 bases). The CDR3 runs to 14 residues. The V end lost 2 bases, the J end lost 5 bases, and 12 bases lay between the germline ends. Germline assignment: CDR1 LGHNA and CDR2 YSLEER.

V and J are TRBV5-4 and TRBJ2-5, with TRBD1 as a possible D gene (5 bases). The CDR3 contains 17 residues. V lost 3 bases and J lost 5, with 23 bases in between. The germline V gene has CDR1 SGHNT and CDR2 YYREEE (reference sequence). The DNA for the CDR3 is TGTGCCAGCAGCTCCCGGACCCTGACAGCCCTAAAGGAGACCCAGTACTTC. As protein: CASSSRTLTALKETQYF.

Notes on this clone: Within the sample, other DNA sequences also encode this same CDR3. The J gene is TRBJ2-5, the V gene TRBV20-1, with 7 positions matching TRBD2. V was pared by 6 bases and J by 5 bases, with 3 bases of the junction left unmatched. The germline gives CDR1 DFQATT, CDR2 SNEGSKA (reference sequence). The CDR3 sequence is 11 residues long. The CDR3 DNA is TGCAGTGCACGACTAGCCGAGACCCAGTACTTC. Translated, it gives CSARLAETQYF.

Only a few counts were recorded for this clone. The genes are TRBV2 and TRBJ1-1; TRBD1 might be the D (6 bases). The CDR3 extends over 15 amino acids. The V gene's germline CDR1 is SNHLY and CDR2 FYNNEI. V was trimmed by 6 bases and J by 1 base, leaving 15 bases between them. CDR3 nucleotide sequence: TGTGCCAGCAGAGCCTCACAGGGCAAGAACACTGAAGCTTTCTTT. As protein: CASRASQGKNTEAFF.

This clone turned up a few times. The chain joins TRBV9 to TRBJ2-1; TRBD2 agrees at 8 bases. Germline assignment: CDR1 SGDLS and CDR2 YYNGEE. CDR3 length: 16 residues. Trimming cost V 4 bases and J 6 bases; bases outside gene matches: 12. The CDR3 DNA follows: TGTGCCAGCAGCCCCCGCGGTAGCGGGGACACCAATGAGCAGTTCTTC. Its translation is CASSPRGSGDTNEQFF.

This chain links TRBV7-3 with TRBJ1-6; D gene ambiguous. Germline V gene data show CDR1 as SGHTA and CDR2 as FQGTGA. The V and J ends lost 5 bases and 6 bases respectively, with 14 bases between them. This CDR3 comprises 15 residues. The CDR3 reads CASSVTGDSNSPLHF. CDR3 bases: TGTGCCAGCAGCGTCACGGGTGACTCTAATTCACCCCTCCACTTT.

The genes are TRBV6-6 and TRBJ1-2; D ambiguous. The CDR3 is 14 residues long. CDR1 is MNHNY, CDR2 SVGAGI, per germline (reference sequence). V gave up 0 bases and J gave up 6 bases, with 11 bases separating them. CDR3: CASSYSYSPDGYTF. CDR3 nucleotide sequence: TGTGCCAGCAGTTACTCGTACAGTCCGGATGGCTACACCTTC.

The rearrangement uses TRBV4-3 and TRBJ2-6; D uncertain. V lost 4 bases to trimming and J lost 1 base, with 14 bases between them. CDR1 and CDR2 from the germline V gene are LGHNA and YSLEER. The CDR3 extends over 17 amino acids. CDR3 nucleotides: TGCGCCAGCAGCCGTTGGAGCATTGGGTCTGGGGCCAACGTCCTGACTTTC. This codes for CASSRWSIGSGANVLTF.

This chain uses TRBV4-3 with TRBJ2-5; D remains unclear. CDR1 and CDR2 from the germline V gene are LGHNA and YSLEER. Trimming cost V 0 bases and J 2 bases, with 10 bases left between them. The length of the CDR3 is 15 residues. The CDR3 nucleotides are TGCGCCAGCAGCCAAGATCTGAACAGTCAAGAGACCCAGTACTTC. Residues: CASSQDLNSQETQYF.

The chain has TRBV27 and TRBJ2-1, with 14 bases fitting TRBD2. The junction had 13 bases not matched to a gene; V was cut back by 5 bases and J by 10 bases. The germline CDR1 and CDR2 sequences are MNHEY and SMNVEV (reference sequence). The CDR3 has 17 amino acids. DNA of the CDR3: TGTGCCAGCAGTCCCCGGACTAGCGGGGGGCTTGGGAACGAGCAGTTCTTC. This translates into CASSPRTSGGLGNEQFF.

The chain combines TRBV7-3 with TRBJ2-3; 13 bases map to TRBD2. This CDR3 comprises 17 residues. V was pared by 5 bases and J by 1 base, with 6 bases of the junction left unmatched. CDR1 and CDR2 from the germline V gene are SGHTA and FQGTGA. The CDR3 here is CASSPFGTSGGTDTQYF. CDR3 in DNA: TGTGCCAGCAGCCCATTCGGGACTAGCGGGGGCACAGATACGCAGTATTTT.

The chain links TRBV6-1 to TRBJ1-6; a weak D match, TRBD1 (6 bases). Germline V gives CDR1 MNHNS, CDR2 SASEGT. The CDR3 sequence is 18 residues long. V was clipped by 1 base and J by 2 bases, with 15 bases between them. The CDR3: CASSEVLTGQAYNSPLHF. The CDR3 nucleotides are TGTGCCAGCAGTGAAGTTCTAACAGGGCAGGCCTATAATTCACCCCTCCACTTT.

This chain connects TRBV6-6 to TRBJ2-1, with TRBD2 identical over 7 bases. Germline V gene lookup returns CDR1 MNHNY and CDR2 SVGAGI (reference sequence). This CDR3 contains 16 residues. After removal of 7 bases from V and 0 bases from J, the junction contained 9 bases not matched to a gene. For the CDR3, the DNA is TGTGCCAGCACCAACCTTCCTAGCGGCTCCTACAATGAGCAGTTCTTC. Its protein product is CASTNLPSGSYNEQFF.

This chain links TRBV5-4 with TRBJ2-7; the D is unclear. CDR1 and CDR2 (germline): SGHNT, YYREEE (reference sequence). This CDR3 is built from 11 residues. Trimming removed 1 base at V and 5 bases at J, with 4 bases between. CDR3 loop: CASSLNNEQYF. CDR3 nucleotide sequence: TGTGCCAGCAGCTTGAATAACGAGCAGTACTTC. The full variable domain, its missing parts supplied by reference TRBV5-4 and TRBJ2-7, is ETGVTQSPTHLIKTRGQQVTLRCSSQSGHNTVSWYQQALGQGPQFIFQYYREEENGRGNFPPRFSGLQFPNYSSELNVNALELDDSALYLCASSLNNEQYFGPGTRLTVT.

V gene TRBV2 combines with J gene TRBJ2-3; 7 nucleotides agree with TRBD2. The J segment lost 10 bases and the V segment lost 8 bases, leaving 9 bases of the junction unmatched. CDR3 length equals 12 residues. Germline CDR1 and CDR2: SNHLY and FYNNEI. The CDR3 nucleotides are TGTGCCAGCGGGGGGGACTCGCAGGCGCAGTATTTT. It encodes CASGGDSQAQYF.

The genes are TRBV7-2 and TRBJ2-1; 11 nucleotides align to TRBD2. The V gene's germline CDR1 is SGHTA and CDR2 FQGNSA. The CDR3 totals 15 residues. The trim removed 5 bases at V and 9 bases at J, leaving 9 bases unmatched. The CDR3 here is CASSKLAGGRGEQFF. CDR3 coding DNA: TGTGCCAGCAGCAAGTTAGCGGGGGGGCGTGGTGAGCAGTTCTTC. Full variable domain (remainder filled in from reference TRBV7-2 and TRBJ2-1): GAGVSQSPSNKVTEKGKDVELRCDPISGHTALYWYRQSLGQGLEFLIYFQGNSAPDKSGLPSDRFSAERTGGSVSTLTIQRTQQEDSAVYLCASSKLAGGRGEQFFGPGTRLTVL.

The chain has TRBV7-3 and TRBJ2-5, with D perhaps matching TRBD1 (6 bases). The germline V gene encodes CDR1 SGHTA and CDR2 FQGTGA. The germline V and J ends were trimmed by 1 base and 5 bases, with 17 bases remaining between them. CDR3 size: 16 residues. As DNA, the CDR3 is TGTGCCAGCAGCTTAAGGGGTGGTAGAGGACAGGAGACCCAGTACTTC. It yields the protein CASSLRGGRGQETQYF.

V is TRBV3-1 (or the pseudogene TRBV3-2) and J is TRBJ1-2; TRBD1 matches at 7 bases. Trimming took 2 bases from V and 0 from J; bases not matched to a gene: 9. The CDR3 is made up of 17 amino acids. CDR1 is LGHDT, CDR2 YNNKEL, per germline (reference sequence). This CDR3 is CASSQLTGNLTNYGYTF. The CDR3 coding sequence is TGTGCCAGCAGCCAACTGACAGGGAACCTTACTAACTATGGCTACACCTTC.